The 9 T cell receptor beta chains below come from one sample, sequenced in a study of blood T cell repertoires in COVID-19. Repertoires were generated with immunoSEQ multiplex PCR, while TCRdb's copy carries only in-frame clones and drops some. This table has roughly 50,000 clones, 86% appearing once. The material sequenced was peripheral blood. These receptors all come from a woman in her sixties or seventies with acute or convalescent COVID-19.

The rearrangement uses TRBV6-5 and TRBJ1-3, with TRBD1 matching 7 bases. Germline V gene sequence: CDR1 MNHEY, CDR2 SVGAGI. This CDR3 is 14 amino acids long. The ends lost 10 bases at V and 4 bases at J; junction bases unmatched: 10. This CDR3 is CATTGRGPGNTIYF. The CDR3 bases are TGTGCCACCACTGGAAGGGGGCCCGGAAACACCATATATTTT.

This rearrangement joins TRBV7-2 to TRBJ1-2; D possibly corresponds to TRBD1 (5 bases). The germline CDR1 and CDR2 sequences are SGHTA and FQGNSA. The CDR3 sequence is 15 residues long. Trimming left V 7 bases short and J 1 base short, with 16 bases between. DNA for the CDR3: TGTGCCAGCACCCACGACGGGGGGTTTAACTATGGCTACACCTTC. Translation gives CASTHDGGFNYGYTF.

The gene calls are TRBV28 and TRBJ2-6, with 10 bases lining up with TRBD1. Germline trimming cut 8 bases from V and 4 bases from J; bases unmatched to any gene: 5. The germline gives CDR1 MDHEN, CDR2 SYDVKM. This CDR3 comprises 15 residues. The CDR3 DNA sequence: TGTGCCAGCGGGACAGGGGTAACCGGGGCCAACGTCCTGACTTTC. The encoded protein is CASGTGVTGANVLTF.

The chain combines TRBV5-5 with TRBJ1-2; the D gene is possibly TRBD1 (6 bases). In germline, CDR1 is SGHKS, CDR2 YYEKEE (reference sequence). The CDR3 extends over 14 amino acids. With 3 bases removed from V and 2 bases from J, the gap between germline ends came to 11 bases. CDR3 amino acids: CASSSSTGNYGYTF. In nucleotides, the CDR3 is TGTGCCAGCAGCTCGTCAACAGGGAACTATGGCTACACCTTC.

The CDR3 region is CASRNTGVGYGYTF. CDR3 sequence (DNA): TGTGCCAGCAGGAACACAGGGGTTGGCTATGGCTACACCTTC. V usage is TRBV3-1 (or the pseudogene TRBV3-2) and J usage is TRBJ1-2; 7 nucleotides line up with TRBD1. Germline CDR1 is LGHDT and CDR2 is YNNKEL (reference sequence). The CDR3 covers 14 residues. With 6 bases clipped from V and 4 bases from J, the junction kept 8 bases outside the gene matches.

The rearrangement uses TRBV30 and TRBJ1-1; TRBD1 agrees at 8 bases. V gave up 5 bases and J gave up 4 bases; unmatched junction bases: 9. Germline values: CDR1 GTSNPN, CDR2 SVGIG (reference sequence). The CDR3 length is 14 residues. The CDR3 DNA is TGTGCCTGGCTGGACAGGGTTCCGGGCACTGAAGCTTTCTTT. This codes for CAWLDRVPGTEAFF.

This rearrangement joins TRBV3-1 (or the pseudogene TRBV3-2) to TRBJ2-3, with 15 bases that match TRBD2. Germline-derived CDR1 and CDR2 are LGHDT and YNNKEL (reference sequence). The CDR3 is 20 amino acids. The V and J ends lost 3 bases and 0 bases, in that order; junction bases with no gene match: 10. The CDR3 reads CASSQTIGGLAGGSTDTQYF. In nucleotides, the CDR3 is TGTGCCAGCAGCCAGACAATCGGGGGACTAGCGGGGGGCAGCACAGATACGCAGTATTTT.

This clone was seen a single time. V and J are TRBV19 and TRBJ2-7; possible D gene TRBD1, 5 bases. V shed 3 bases and J shed 3 bases, with 15 bases lying between them. The CDR3 loop spans 15 amino acids. CDR1 and CDR2 from the germline V gene are LNHDA and SQIVND (reference sequence). The CDR3 nucleotides are TGTGCCAGTAGTATGGGGCAGGCGAGGCGCTACGAGCAGTACTTC. Translation: CASSMGQARRYEQYF.

This chain connects TRBV15 to TRBJ1-5; D is possibly TRBD1 (5 bases). The germline gives CDR1 LNHNV, CDR2 YYDKDF (reference sequence). V lost 0 bases to trimming and J lost 3 bases, with 9 bases between them. The CDR3 loop spans 15 amino acids. The CDR3 protein is CATSRDPGYNQPQHF. Written as DNA, the CDR3 is TGTGCCACCAGCAGAGATCCAGGGTACAATCAGCCCCAGCATTTT. Combining the CDR3 with reference TRBV15 and TRBJ1-5 gives the whole variable domain DAMVIQNPRYQVTQFGKPVTLSCSQTLNHNVMYWYQQKSSQAPKLLFHYYDKDFNNEADTPDNFQSRRPNTSFCFLDIRSPGLGDTAMYLCATSRDPGYNQPQHFGDGTRLSIL.